The entry below describes one T cell receptor beta chain. These data originate in a study of blood T cell repertoires in COVID-19. This CDR3 has 15 amino acids. The ends were cut back, 4 bases at V and 4 bases at J, with 13 bases in the middle. The germline gives CDR1 LNHDA, CDR2 SQIVND (reference sequence). Clones were sequenced by immunoSEQ multiplex PCR, and TCRdb holds only the in-frame ones, with some missing. The sample contains over 400,000 clones, 85% to 90% of which appear only once. Seattle enrolled patients during active infection and tracked them longitudinally. The receptor comes from a woman between 50 and 59 years old with COVID-19, enrolled during active disease. The chain joins TRBV19 to TRBJ2-2; tentatively, D is TRBD2 (6 bases). What was sequenced was peripheral blood. The CDR3 sequence is CASSRDPGVTGELFF. DNA for the CDR3: TGTGCCAGTAGTAGGGACCCGGGGGTCACCGGGGAGCTGTTTTTT.